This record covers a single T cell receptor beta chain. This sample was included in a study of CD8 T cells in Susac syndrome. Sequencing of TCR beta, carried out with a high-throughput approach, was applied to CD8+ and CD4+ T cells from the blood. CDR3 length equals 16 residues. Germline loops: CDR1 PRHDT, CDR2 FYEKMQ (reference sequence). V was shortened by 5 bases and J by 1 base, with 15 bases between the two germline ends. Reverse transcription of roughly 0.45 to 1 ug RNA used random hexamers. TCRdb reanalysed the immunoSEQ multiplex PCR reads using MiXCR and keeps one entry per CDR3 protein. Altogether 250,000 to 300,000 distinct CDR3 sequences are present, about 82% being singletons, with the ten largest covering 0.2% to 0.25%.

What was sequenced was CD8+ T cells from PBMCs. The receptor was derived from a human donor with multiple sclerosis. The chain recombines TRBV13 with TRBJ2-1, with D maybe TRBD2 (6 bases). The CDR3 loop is CASSPTGGGSYNEQFF. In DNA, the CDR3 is TGTGCCAGCAGCCCCACCGGCGGAGGGTCCTACAATGAGCAGTTCTTC.